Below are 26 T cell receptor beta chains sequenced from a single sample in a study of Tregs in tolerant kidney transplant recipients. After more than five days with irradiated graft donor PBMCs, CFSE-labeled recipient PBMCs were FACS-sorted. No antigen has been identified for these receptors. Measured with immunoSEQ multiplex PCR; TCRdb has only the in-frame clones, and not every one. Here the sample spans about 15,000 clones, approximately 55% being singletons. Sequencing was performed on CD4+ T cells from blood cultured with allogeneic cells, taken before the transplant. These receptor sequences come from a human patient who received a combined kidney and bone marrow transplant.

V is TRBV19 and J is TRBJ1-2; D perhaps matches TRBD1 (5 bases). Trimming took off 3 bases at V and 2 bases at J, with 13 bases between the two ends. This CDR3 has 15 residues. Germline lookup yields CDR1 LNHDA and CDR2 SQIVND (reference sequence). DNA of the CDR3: TGTGCCAGTAGTATGTCTCGGGGGACGAACTATGGCTACACCTTC. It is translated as CASSMSRGTNYGYTF.

This CDR3 reads CASSLGTGRNQPQHF. CDR3 DNA: TGCGCCAGCAGCTTGGGGACAGGGCGCAATCAGCCCCAGCATTTT. The chain combines TRBV5-1 with TRBJ1-5, with TRBD1 identical over 8 bases. This CDR3 contains 15 residues. CDR1 is SGHRS, CDR2 YFSETQ, per germline. The V gene end was trimmed by 0 bases and the J gene end by 2 bases; junction bases not matched to a gene: 1.

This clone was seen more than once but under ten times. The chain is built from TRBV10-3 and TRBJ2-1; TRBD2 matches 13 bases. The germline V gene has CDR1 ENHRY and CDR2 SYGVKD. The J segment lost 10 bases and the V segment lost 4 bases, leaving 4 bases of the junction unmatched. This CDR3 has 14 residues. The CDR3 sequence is CAISVLAGGREQFF. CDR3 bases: TGTGCCATCAGTGTACTAGCGGGGGGGCGGGAGCAGTTCTTC.

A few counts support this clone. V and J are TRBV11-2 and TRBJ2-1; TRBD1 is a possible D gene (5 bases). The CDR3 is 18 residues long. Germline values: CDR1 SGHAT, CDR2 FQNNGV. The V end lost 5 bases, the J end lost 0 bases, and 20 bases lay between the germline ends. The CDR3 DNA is TGTGCCAGCAGCCCCTATGTCCCGACAGCTCTCTCCTACAATGAGCAGTTCTTC. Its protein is CASSPYVPTALSYNEQFF.

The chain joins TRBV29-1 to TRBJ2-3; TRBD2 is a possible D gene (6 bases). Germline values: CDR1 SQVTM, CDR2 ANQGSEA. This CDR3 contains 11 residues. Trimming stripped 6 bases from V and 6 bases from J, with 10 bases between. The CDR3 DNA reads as TGCAGCGTCTGGGACTTCGATACGCAGTATTTT. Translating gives CSVWDFDTQYF.

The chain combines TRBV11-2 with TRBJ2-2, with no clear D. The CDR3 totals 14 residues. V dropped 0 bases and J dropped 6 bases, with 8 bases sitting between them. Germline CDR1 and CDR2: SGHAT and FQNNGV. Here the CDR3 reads CASSLDSFPGELFF. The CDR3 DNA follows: TGTGCCAGCAGCTTAGATAGCTTCCCCGGGGAGCTGTTTTTT.

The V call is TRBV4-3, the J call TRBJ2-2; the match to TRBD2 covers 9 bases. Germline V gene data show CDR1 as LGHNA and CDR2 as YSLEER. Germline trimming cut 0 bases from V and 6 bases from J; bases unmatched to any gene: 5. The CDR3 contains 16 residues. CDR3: CASSQDEAGGPGELFF. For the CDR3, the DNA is TGCGCCAGCAGCCAAGATGAGGCGGGAGGGCCCGGGGAGCTGTTTTTT.

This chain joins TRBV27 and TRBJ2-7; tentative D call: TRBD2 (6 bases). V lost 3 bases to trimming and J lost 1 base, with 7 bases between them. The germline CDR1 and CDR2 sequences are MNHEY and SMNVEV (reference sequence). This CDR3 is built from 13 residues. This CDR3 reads CASSFRGSYEQYF. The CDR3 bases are TGTGCCAGCAGTTTTCGGGGGTCCTACGAGCAGTACTTC.

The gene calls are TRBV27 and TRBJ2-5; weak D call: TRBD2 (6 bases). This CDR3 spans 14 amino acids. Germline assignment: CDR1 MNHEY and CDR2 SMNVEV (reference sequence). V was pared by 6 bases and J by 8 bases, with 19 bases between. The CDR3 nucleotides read TGTGCCAGCAGAGCCTGGACTATTCCCGAAACCCAGTACTTC. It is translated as CASRAWTIPETQYF.

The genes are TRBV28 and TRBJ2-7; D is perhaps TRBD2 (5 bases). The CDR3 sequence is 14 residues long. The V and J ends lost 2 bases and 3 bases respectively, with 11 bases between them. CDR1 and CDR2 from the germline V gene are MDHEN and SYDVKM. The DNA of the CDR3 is TGTGCCAGCAGTTTAGACGCGGGTTTCTACGAGCAGTACTTC. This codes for CASSLDAGFYEQYF.

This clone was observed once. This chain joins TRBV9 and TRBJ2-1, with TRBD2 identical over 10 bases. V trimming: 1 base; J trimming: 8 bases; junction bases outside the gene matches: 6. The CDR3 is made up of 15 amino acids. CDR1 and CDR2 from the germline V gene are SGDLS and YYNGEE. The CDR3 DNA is TGTGCCAGCAGCGTAAGGCTAGCGGGAGACGATGAGCAGTTCTTC. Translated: CASSVRLAGDDEQFF. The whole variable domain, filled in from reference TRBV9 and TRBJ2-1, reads DSGVTQTPKHLITATGQRVTLRCSPRSGDLSVYWYQQSLDQGLQFLIQYYNGEERAKGNILERFSAQQFPDLHSELNLSSLELGDSALYFCASSVRLAGDDEQFFGPGTRLTVL.

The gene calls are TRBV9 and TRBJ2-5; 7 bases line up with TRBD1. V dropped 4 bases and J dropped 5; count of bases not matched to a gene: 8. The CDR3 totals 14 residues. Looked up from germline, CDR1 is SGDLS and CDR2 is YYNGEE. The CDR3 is CASSLRQGWETQYF. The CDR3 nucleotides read TGTGCCAGCAGCCTTCGACAGGGCTGGGAGACCCAGTACTTC.

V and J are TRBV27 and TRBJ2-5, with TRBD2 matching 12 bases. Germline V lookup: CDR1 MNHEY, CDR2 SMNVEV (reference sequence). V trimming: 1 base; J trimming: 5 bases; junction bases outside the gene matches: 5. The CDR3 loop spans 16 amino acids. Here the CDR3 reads CASSLLLAGGPETQYF. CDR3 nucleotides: TGTGCCAGCAGTTTATTACTAGCGGGGGGCCCGGAGACCCAGTACTTC.

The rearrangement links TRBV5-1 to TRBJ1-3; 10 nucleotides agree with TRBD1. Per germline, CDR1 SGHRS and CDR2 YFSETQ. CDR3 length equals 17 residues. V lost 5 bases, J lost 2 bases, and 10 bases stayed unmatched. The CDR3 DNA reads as TGCGCCAGCAGTCTCTATACCGGGACAGGGGCTGGAAACACCATATATTTT. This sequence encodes CASSLYTGTGAGNTIYF.

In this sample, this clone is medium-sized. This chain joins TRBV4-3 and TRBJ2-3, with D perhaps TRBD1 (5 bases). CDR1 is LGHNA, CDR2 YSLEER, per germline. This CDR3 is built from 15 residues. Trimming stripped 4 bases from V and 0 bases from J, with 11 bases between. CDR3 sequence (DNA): TGCGCCAGCAGCCGCGGACAATCTAGCACAGATACGCAGTATTTT. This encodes CASSRGQSSTDTQYF.

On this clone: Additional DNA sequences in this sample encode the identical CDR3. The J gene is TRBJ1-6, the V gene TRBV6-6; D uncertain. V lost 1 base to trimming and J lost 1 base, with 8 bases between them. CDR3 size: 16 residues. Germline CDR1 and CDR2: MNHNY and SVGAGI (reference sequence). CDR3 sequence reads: CASSYWRPSYNSPLHF. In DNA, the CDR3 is TGTGCCAGCAGTTACTGGAGACCGTCCTATAATTCACCCCTCCACTTT.

The CDR3 sequence: CASRRGDYNQPQHF. The DNA of the CDR3 is TGTGCCAGCAGGAGGGGGGACTACAATCAGCCCCAGCATTTT. The chain has TRBV28 and TRBJ1-5; perhaps TRBD1 as D (6 bases). The CDR3 has 14 residues. The germline V and J ends were trimmed by 6 bases and 3 bases, with 12 bases remaining between them. The germline V gene encodes CDR1 MDHEN and CDR2 SYDVKM.

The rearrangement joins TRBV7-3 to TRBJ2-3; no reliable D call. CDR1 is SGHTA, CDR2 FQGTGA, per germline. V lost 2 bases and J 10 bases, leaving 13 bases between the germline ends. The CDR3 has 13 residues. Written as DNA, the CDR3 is TGTGCCAGCAGCTTAGCCCCCTCGGCGGCGCAGTATTTT. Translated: CASSLAPSAAQYF.

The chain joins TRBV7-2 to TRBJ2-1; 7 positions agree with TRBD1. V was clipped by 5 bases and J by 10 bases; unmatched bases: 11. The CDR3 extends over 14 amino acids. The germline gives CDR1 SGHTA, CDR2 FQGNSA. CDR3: CASSPQGSNFEQFF. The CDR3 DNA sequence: TGTGCCAGCAGCCCACAGGGGTCGAATTTCGAGCAGTTCTTC.

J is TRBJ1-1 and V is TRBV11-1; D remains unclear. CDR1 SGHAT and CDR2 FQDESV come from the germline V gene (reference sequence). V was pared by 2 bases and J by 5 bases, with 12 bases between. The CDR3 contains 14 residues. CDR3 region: CASSLYRGWTEAFF. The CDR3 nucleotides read TGTGCCAGCAGCTTATACCGAGGGTGGACTGAAGCTTTCTTT.

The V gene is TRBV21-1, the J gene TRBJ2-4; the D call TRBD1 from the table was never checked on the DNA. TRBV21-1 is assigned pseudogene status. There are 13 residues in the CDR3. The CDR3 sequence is CASSGGTGGFQYF. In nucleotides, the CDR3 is TGTGCCAGCAGTGGGGGGACAGGGGGCTTTCAGTACTTC.

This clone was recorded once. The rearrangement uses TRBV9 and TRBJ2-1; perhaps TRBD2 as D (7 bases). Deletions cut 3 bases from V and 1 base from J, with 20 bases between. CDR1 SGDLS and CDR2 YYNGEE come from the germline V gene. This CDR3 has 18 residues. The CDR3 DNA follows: TGTGCCAGCAGCGGATCTAGGGGGGGAGGGCCGTCCTACAATGAGCAGTTCTTC. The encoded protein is CASSGSRGGGPSYNEQFF.

CDR3 bases: TGTGCCAGCAGTTACTTAGCGGGAGGCTCCTACGAGCAGTACTTC. This codes for CASSYLAGGSYEQYF. The rearrangement joins TRBV6-5 to TRBJ2-7, with TRBD2 matching 10 bases. Losses at the gene ends were 1 base for V and 0 bases for J; bases not matched to a gene: 0. Germline CDR1 reads MNHEY; CDR2 reads SVGAGI. The CDR3 has 15 residues.

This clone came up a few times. The CDR3 DNA is TGTGCCAGCAGCCCGGTGGGACAGATACCCTATGGCTACACCTTC. Its translation is CASSPVGQIPYGYTF. V and J are TRBV11-2 and TRBJ1-2, with TRBD1 matching over 7 bases. Trimming took 5 bases from V and 4 from J; bases not matched to a gene: 10. This CDR3 region has 15 residues. From germline, CDR1 is SGHAT and CDR2 FQNNGV.

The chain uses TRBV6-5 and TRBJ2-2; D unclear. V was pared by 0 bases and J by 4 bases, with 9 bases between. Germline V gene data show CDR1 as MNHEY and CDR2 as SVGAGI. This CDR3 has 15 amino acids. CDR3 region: CASSYSYRTTGELFF. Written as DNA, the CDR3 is TGTGCCAGCAGTTACTCGTACAGAACCACCGGGGAGCTGTTTTTT.

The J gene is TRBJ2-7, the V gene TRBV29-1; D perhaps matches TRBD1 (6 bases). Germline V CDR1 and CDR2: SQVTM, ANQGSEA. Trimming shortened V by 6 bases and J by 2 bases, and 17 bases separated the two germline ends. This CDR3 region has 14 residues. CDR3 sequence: CSVAPGAATYEQYF. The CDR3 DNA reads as TGCAGCGTCGCCCCAGGGGCGGCCACCTACGAGCAGTACTTC.